This passage covers 20 T cell receptor beta chains from one sample sequenced in a study of blood T cell repertoires in COVID-19. Here immunoSEQ multiplex PCR was the method, and the copy in TCRdb shows in-frame clones only, minus some. Among about 240,000 clones listed, around 82% were seen once. The material sequenced was PBMCs or T cells enriched from blood (not recorded which). Receptors originate from a middle-aged woman who had been exposed to COVID-19.

The chain employs TRBV29-1 and TRBJ1-5, with a possible D match to TRBD1 (6 bases). The CDR3 length is 13 residues. V was cut by 4 bases and J by 4 bases, with 11 bases left in between. The germline CDR1 and CDR2 sequences are SQVTM and ANQGSEA. CDR3 sequence reads: CSVGGQGNQPQHF. For the CDR3, the DNA is TGCAGCGTTGGGGGGCAGGGGAATCAGCCCCAGCATTTT.

The chain has TRBV28 and TRBJ1-1, with 9 bases identical to TRBD1. In germline, CDR1 is MDHEN, CDR2 SYDVKM. The CDR3 runs to 15 residues. V gave up 5 bases and J gave up 3 bases; unmatched junction bases: 7. The CDR3 DNA sequence: TGTGCCAGCAGTCGGGGACAGGGTGTTCACACTGAAGCTTTCTTT. Encoded protein: CASSRGQGVHTEAFF.

Only one count was recorded for this clone. V and J are TRBV9 and TRBJ1-2, with 7 positions matching TRBD1. The J segment lost 1 base and the V segment lost 2 bases, leaving 5 bases of the junction unmatched. CDR3 length: 15 residues. Germline V gives CDR1 SGDLS, CDR2 YYNGEE. CDR3 bases: TGTGCCAGCAGCGTCGCCGGGACAGTTAACTATGGCTACACCTTC. This translates into CASSVAGTVNYGYTF.

The V gene is TRBV7-3, the J gene TRBJ2-5; a possible D gene is TRBD2 (6 bases). V was trimmed by 1 base and J by 0 bases, leaving 9 bases between them. Germline CDR1 and CDR2: SGHTA and FQGTGA. CDR3 length: 15 residues. The CDR3 DNA is TGTGCCAGCAGCTTAAATAGCGGACACCAAGAGACCCAGTACTTC. This sequence encodes CASSLNSGHQETQYF.

The chain joins TRBV5-1 to TRBJ2-7, with D unclear. Germline V gives CDR1 SGHRS, CDR2 YFSETQ. V lost 1 base and J 3 bases, leaving 8 bases between the germline ends. This CDR3 comprises 13 residues. This chain's CDR3 is CASSLMSNYEQYF. For the CDR3, the DNA is TGCGCCAGCAGCTTGATGTCCAACTACGAGCAGTACTTC. The full variable domain, completed using reference TRBV5-1 and TRBJ2-7, is KAGVTQTPRYLIKTRGQQVTLSCSPISGHRSVSWYQQTPGQGLQFLFEYFSETQRNKGNFPGRFSGRQFSNSRSEMNVSTLELGDSALYLCASSLMSNYEQYFGPGTRLTVT.

The chain is built from TRBV28 and TRBJ1-1; tentative D call: TRBD1 (5 bases). Trimming removed 6 bases from V and 4 bases from J, with 18 bases in between. Germline V lookup: CDR1 MDHEN, CDR2 SYDVKM. This CDR3 is 15 amino acids long. The CDR3 nucleotides read TGTGCCAGCAGCTATCAGGGAGGAGCGAGCACTGAAGCTTTCTTT. Translating it yields CASSYQGGASTEAFF.

The V and J genes are TRBV24-1 and TRBJ1-1, with 10 bases that match TRBD1. The CDR3 is 14 residues long. The germline V gene has CDR1 KGHDR and CDR2 SFDVKD. The trim removed 7 bases at V and 0 bases at J, leaving 1 base unmatched. DNA of the CDR3: TGTGCCACCAGAGGACAGGGGGTGAACACTGAAGCTTTCTTT. As protein: CATRGQGVNTEAFF.

This chain connects TRBV7-9 to TRBJ1-3; D is possibly TRBD1 (6 bases). CDR3 length: 15 amino acids. With 5 bases removed from V and 1 base from J, the gap between germline ends came to 12 bases. Germline V gene data show CDR1 as SEHNR and CDR2 as FQNEAQ (reference sequence). CDR3 in DNA: TGTGCCAGCAGCGAATTGGGACAATCTGGAAACACCATATATTTT. Encoded protein: CASSELGQSGNTIYF.

This chain uses TRBV3-1 (or the pseudogene TRBV3-2) with TRBJ1-6; TRBD1 agrees at 8 bases. The CDR3 covers 15 residues. Germline CDR1 LGHDT, CDR2 YNNKEL (reference sequence). V shed 7 bases and J 5 bases; nucleotides not matched to a gene: 7. Here the CDR3 reads CASMQGAIDNSPLHF. CDR3 nucleotides: TGTGCCAGCATGCAGGGGGCGATTGATAATTCACCCCTCCACTTT.

This clone was observed a handful of times. The V gene is TRBV7-9, the J gene TRBJ1-2, with D possibly TRBD1 on 6 matching bases. V lost 1 base, J lost 2 bases, and 14 bases lay in between. Germline V CDR1 and CDR2: SEHNR, FQNEAQ (reference sequence). The CDR3 has 16 amino acids. CDR3 amino acids: CASSLGHSGQNYGYTF. The CDR3 DNA reads TGTGCCAGCAGCTTAGGCCACTCAGGACAGAACTATGGCTACACCTTC.

Only a few counts were recorded for this clone. The chain links TRBV6-5 to TRBJ2-7, with D perhaps matching TRBD1 (6 bases). Looked up from germline, CDR1 is MNHEY and CDR2 is SVGAGI. This CDR3 is built from 14 residues. Trimming removed 7 bases from V and 0 bases from J, with 13 bases in between. In DNA, the CDR3 is TGTGCCAGCATCCGGGACATGAGCTCCTACGAGCAGTACTTC. Its translation is CASIRDMSSYEQYF.

The rearrangement joins TRBV19 to TRBJ1-3; no definite D call. CDR1 and CDR2 from the germline V gene are LNHDA and SQIVND (reference sequence). The length of the CDR3 is 15 residues. The V end lost 3 bases, the J end lost 4 bases, and 13 bases lay between the germline ends. CDR3 in DNA: TGTGCCAGTAGTATCTTTCCGGGAGACGGAAACACCATATATTTT. Protein product: CASSIFPGDGNTIYF.

This sequence joins TRBV19 and TRBJ1-1; the match to TRBD1 covers 7 bases. The CDR3 covers 13 residues. Germline CDR1 reads LNHDA; CDR2 reads SQIVND (reference sequence). J was trimmed by 5 bases and V by 8 bases; bases with no gene match: 8. For the CDR3, the DNA is TGTGCCAGTTCAACAGGGGTTGGTACTGAAGCTTTCTTT. Translating it yields CASSTGVGTEAFF.

The gene calls are TRBV19 and TRBJ1-2, with 7 bases that match TRBD1. V was pared by 6 bases and J by 4 bases, with 17 bases of the junction left unmatched. The CDR3 has 17 residues. The V gene's germline CDR1 is LNHDA and CDR2 SQIVND (reference sequence). The CDR3: CASRRWDSDPTGYGYTF. Written as DNA, the CDR3 is TGTGCCAGTAGGCGATGGGACAGCGATCCGACAGGCTATGGCTACACCTTC.

The V call is TRBV7-2, the J call TRBJ2-7; D is perhaps TRBD1 (6 bases). Germline V CDR1 and CDR2: SGHTA, FQGNSA. CDR3 length: 16 residues. V lost 5 bases and J lost 0, with 17 bases in between. CDR3 sequence reads: CASSARDTYSSYEQYF. CDR3 in DNA: TGTGCCAGCAGCGCACGGGACACCTATAGCTCCTACGAGCAGTACTTC. The full variable domain, in which reference TRBV7-2 and TRBJ2-7 provide the parts outside the CDR3, is GAGVSQSPSNKVTEKGKDVELRCDPISGHTALYWYRQSLGQGLEFLIYFQGNSAPDKSGLPSDRFSAERTGGSVSTLTIQRTQQEDSAVYLCASSARDTYSSYEQYFGPGTRLTVT.

The V and J genes are TRBV5-6 and TRBJ2-5, with 10 positions matching TRBD1. This CDR3 region has 17 residues. J was trimmed by 5 bases and V by 1 base; bases with no gene match: 11. Germline V gene sequence: CDR1 SGHDT, CDR2 YYEEEE. The CDR3 spells CASSLFEVTGGLETQYF. DNA of the CDR3: TGTGCCAGCAGCTTGTTTGAAGTGACAGGGGGCCTCGAGACCCAGTACTTC.

The chain is built from TRBV5-6 and TRBJ1-5; 7 positions match TRBD1. The CDR3 has 14 amino acids. V shed 4 bases, J shed 4 bases, and the junction held 5 bases outside the gene matches. Germline V gene sequence: CDR1 SGHDT, CDR2 YYEEEE. The CDR3, as DNA: TGTGCCAGCAGCGTTGGGACAGAAAATCAGCCCCAGCATTTT. Protein: CASSVGTENQPQHF.

The chain recombines TRBV5-6 with TRBJ1-1; D is possibly TRBD1 (5 bases). V was cut by 0 bases and J by 1 base, with 10 bases left in between. The CDR3 is made up of 15 amino acids. Germline CDR1 reads SGHDT; CDR2 reads YYEEEE. CDR3 amino acids: CASSLVGGTNTEAFF. Written as DNA, the CDR3 is TGTGCCAGCAGCTTGGTGGGGGGGACGAACACTGAAGCTTTCTTT.

The chain links TRBV2 to TRBJ1-2; D call uncertain. CDR1 and CDR2 (germline): SNHLY, FYNNEI. The V and J ends lost 5 bases and 0 bases respectively, with 10 bases between them. The CDR3 runs to 14 residues. The CDR3, as DNA: TGTGCCAGCAGTCCGACAAACGCTAACTATGGCTACACCTTC. Translation gives CASSPTNANYGYTF. The whole variable domain, remainder taken from reference TRBV2 and TRBJ1-2, is EPEVTQTPSHQVTQMGQEVILRCVPISNHLYFYWYRQILGQKVEFLVSFYNNEISEKSEIFDDQFSVERPDGSNFTLKIRSTKLEDSAMYFCASSPTNANYGYTFGSGTRLTVV.

This chain uses TRBV5-1 with TRBJ2-5; 10 bases agree with TRBD1. Germline-derived CDR1 and CDR2 are SGHRS and YFSETQ. After removal of 4 bases from V and 4 bases from J, the junction contained 1 base not matched to a gene. The length of the CDR3 is 13 residues. As DNA, the CDR3 is TGCGCCAGCAGCCGGACAGGGGGAGAGACCCAGTACTTC. Translation: CASSRTGGETQYF.